Each of the 26 T cell receptor beta chains below was sequenced from the same sample in a study of CD8+CD57+ T cells in acquired aplastic anemia. The template used for profiling TCR beta VDJ and CDR3 was genomic DNA. TCRdb re-called the reads through MiXCR, storing one row per CDR3 protein. This sample has 250,000 to 300,000 distinct CDR3 sequences, with 55% to 65% found just once. Sequencing input: sorted CD4+, CD8+, or CD8+CD57+ T cells (not recorded which) from PBMCs. These receptors were obtained from a human donor with severe aplastic anemia or a healthy control (not recorded which).

This chain links TRBV7-2 with TRBJ1-2, with TRBD1 as a possible D gene (6 bases). V lost 4 bases and J 3 bases, leaving 12 bases between the germline ends. This CDR3 contains 14 residues. CDR1 SGHTA and CDR2 FQGNSA come from the germline V gene. CDR3 sequence reads: CASSSPDSYYGYTF. DNA for the CDR3: TGTGCCAGCAGCTCGCCGGACAGTTACTATGGCTACACCTTC.

The chain recombines TRBV10-2 with TRBJ2-1; D unclear. The CDR3 length is 12 residues. V shed 3 bases and J shed 6 bases, with 6 bases lying between them. The V gene's germline CDR1 is WSHSY and CDR2 SAAADI. The CDR3 sequence is CASSDRVNEQFF. In DNA form, the CDR3 reads TGCGCCAGCAGTGATCGCGTCAATGAGCAGTTCTTC.

The chain recombines TRBV2 with TRBJ2-2, with D possibly being TRBD1 or TRBD2 (5 bases each). In germline, CDR1 is SNHLY, CDR2 FYNNEI. CDR3 length equals 15 residues. V lost 2 bases and J 4 bases, leaving 11 bases between the germline ends. CDR3: CASSERGSGTGELFF. CDR3 DNA: TGTGCCAGCAGTGAAAGGGGCAGCGGCACCGGGGAGCTGTTTTTT.

Ten or more counts support this clonotype. The chain employs TRBV29-1 and TRBJ2-3; 11 nucleotides align to TRBD2. The CDR3 spans 16 residues. With 4 bases clipped from V and 0 bases from J, the junction kept 6 bases outside the gene matches. The germline V gene encodes CDR1 SQVTM and CDR2 ANQGSEA. The chain's CDR3 is CSVVGLAGGSTDTQYF. Written as DNA, the CDR3 is TGCAGCGTTGTGGGGCTAGCGGGGGGTAGCACAGATACGCAGTATTTT.

V and J are TRBV10-3 and TRBJ2-2; either TRBD1 or TRBD2 may supply D (5 bases each). The V gene lost 5 bases and the J gene lost 5 bases, with 15 bases spanning the gap. The CDR3 is 15 amino acids. The V gene's germline CDR1 is ENHRY and CDR2 SYGVKD. CDR3 in amino acids: CAISRTTAETGELFF. In nucleotides, the CDR3 is TGTGCCATCAGTCGGACAACAGCGGAAACCGGGGAGCTGTTTTTT.

The sample holds many counts of this clonotype. J is TRBJ1-2 and V is TRBV6-5; D remains unclear. Trimming removed 2 bases from V and 3 bases from J, with 13 bases in between. The CDR3 sequence is 15 residues long. The germline gives CDR1 MNHEY, CDR2 SVGAGI. The CDR3 nucleotides read TGTGCCAGCAGTTACAAACCCGCGGGAGACTATGGCTACACCTTC. Translating it yields CASSYKPAGDYGYTF.

Of note for this clonotype: The final CDR3 position lacks the conserved phenylalanine or tryptophan, pointing to a likely read error. The DNA is omitted, as the CDR3 cannot be located on it reliably, and the CDR3 follows TCRdb's listing. The J gene is TRBJ2-3, the V gene TRBV11-3; the table's D call of TRBD2 was not tested on the DNA. The CDR3 is 8 residues long, ends included. CDR1 and CDR2 from the germline V gene are SGHNT and YENEEA. The chain's CDR3 is CASSTGAS.

This clonotype was picked up many times. The chain combines TRBV12-3 or TRBV12-4 with TRBJ1-2; D is possibly TRBD1 (5 bases). The CDR3 loop spans 17 amino acids. The ends were cut back, 0 bases at V and 0 bases at J, with 14 bases in the middle. In DNA, the CDR3 is TGTGCCAGCAGTTTAGCCCTTGGAGGGGTAGCTAACTATGGCTACACCTTC. Translating gives CASSLALGGVANYGYTF.

This clonotype appeared a few times. The CDR3 bases are TGTGCCAGCAGCTTATTGGGGGCAGATACGCAGTATTTT. This gives the protein CASSLLGADTQYF. The chain joins TRBV7-2 to TRBJ2-3; D assignment may be TRBD1 or TRBD2 (5 bases each). This CDR3 has 13 amino acids. Trimming stripped 2 bases from V and 4 bases from J, with 7 bases between. Germline CDR1 SGHTA, CDR2 FQGNSA.

The V gene is TRBV6-6, the J gene TRBJ1-1; D unclear. In germline, CDR1 is MNHNY, CDR2 SVGAGI (reference sequence). V was clipped by 4 bases and J by 3 bases, with 9 bases between them. The CDR3 spans 13 residues. Here the CDR3 DNA reads TGTGCCAGCAGTTCAACTATGGACACTGAAGCTTTCTTT. This encodes CASSSTMDTEAFF.

This clonotype was counted ten times or more. The chain couples TRBV18 to TRBJ2-2; D is unclear. V dropped 6 bases and J dropped 6 bases, with 11 bases sitting between them. CDR1 KGHSH and CDR2 LQKENI come from the germline V gene. This CDR3 has 13 residues. The CDR3: CASSLQRAGELFF. CDR3 in DNA: TGTGCCAGCTCGCTACAGAGAGCCGGGGAGCTGTTTTTT.

This clonotype showed up many times. The chain employs TRBV6-5 and TRBJ2-1; 10 nucleotides align to TRBD1. CDR1 is MNHEY and CDR2 is SVGAGI in the germline V gene. This CDR3 has 15 amino acids. J lost 4 bases, V lost 5 bases, and 5 bases had no gene match. CDR3 bases: TGTGCCAGCAGTAGGGACAGGGGCTTATACAATGAGCAGTTCTTC. The encoded protein is CASSRDRGLYNEQFF.

The chain joins TRBV7-2 to TRBJ1-3; possibly TRBD1 for D (5 bases). The CDR3 consists of 12 residues. In germline, CDR1 is SGHTA, CDR2 FQGNSA. The V end was cut by 3 bases, the J end by 15 bases, with 15 bases between. CDR3 residues: CASSFPRAAEYF. Here the CDR3 DNA reads TGTGCCAGCAGCTTCCCCAGGGCCGCAGAATATTTT.

The CDR3 DNA reads TGTGCCAGCAGCTTAAGGACCAAGCAGTCCTACAATGAGCAGTATTTT. This encodes CASSLRTKQSYNEQYF. The J gene is TRBJ2-3, the V gene TRBV7-6; D is unresolved. The CDR3 runs to 16 residues. The V end lost 2 bases, the J end lost 11 bases, and 23 bases lay between the germline ends. In germline, CDR1 is SGHVS, CDR2 FNYEAQ.

This clonotype appeared many times. The chain uses TRBV15 and TRBJ1-3; D is unclear. V lost 1 base to trimming and J lost 2 bases, with 6 bases between them. The CDR3 totals 14 residues. Germline CDR1 is LNHNV and CDR2 is YYDKDF (reference sequence). The CDR3 coding sequence is TGTGCCACCAGCAGAGCATTGGCTGGAAACACCATATATTTT. Encoded protein: CATSRALAGNTIYF.

This chain links TRBV2 with TRBJ1-2; D perhaps matches TRBD1 (5 bases). V lost 6 bases, J lost 5 bases, and 16 bases lay in between. The CDR3 is 14 residues long. CDR1 SNHLY and CDR2 FYNNEI come from the germline V gene. As DNA, the CDR3 is TGTGCCAGCAGCCCAGAGCAGGGTGTTTATGGCTACACCTTC. Translating gives CASSPEQGVYGYTF. Full variable domain (outside the CDR3, taken from reference TRBV2 and TRBJ1-2): EPEVTQTPSHQVTQMGQEVILRCVPISNHLYFYWYRQILGQKVEFLVSFYNNEISEKSEIFDDQFSVERPDGSNFTLKIRSTKLEDSAMYFCASSPEQGVYGYTFGSGTRLTVV.

In its sample, this clonotype was seen once. One end of the junction is discordant with germline, which a read error may explain. The rearrangement joins TRBV7-9 to TRBJ2-5, with D possibly being TRBD1 or TRBD2 (5 bases each). The CDR3 totals 15 residues. The germline V gene encodes CDR1 SEHNR and CDR2 FQNEAQ (reference sequence). For the CDR3, the DNA is TGTGCTAGCAGCCCCCGGCTCGGGGCGAGAGAGACCCAGTACTTC. This encodes CASSPRLGARETQYF.

Written as DNA, the CDR3 is TGTGCCAGCAGCTCCGGGACGGTCCTCGAGCCCCAGCATTTT. Translating gives CASSSGTVLEPQHF. This rearrangement joins TRBV7-2 to TRBJ1-5; TRBD1 might be the D (5 bases). V shed 4 bases and J shed 8 bases, with 15 bases lying between them. This CDR3 is built from 14 residues. Germline CDR1 is SGHTA and CDR2 is FQGNSA.

This rearrangement joins TRBV20-1 to TRBJ2-3, with TRBD2 identical over 8 bases. This CDR3 region has 15 residues. Per germline, CDR1 DFQATT and CDR2 SNEGSKA (reference sequence). V trimming: 3 bases; J trimming: 6 bases; junction bases outside the gene matches: 11. The CDR3 region is CSARVATSAPDTQYF. Written as DNA, the CDR3 is TGCAGTGCTAGGGTTGCGACTAGCGCACCGGATACGCAGTATTTT.

The chain recombines TRBV7-9 with TRBJ2-5; 7 bases fit TRBD2. V was clipped by 5 bases and J by 3 bases; unmatched bases: 3. CDR1 is SEHNR and CDR2 is FQNEAQ in the germline V gene (reference sequence). The CDR3 is 13 amino acids. The CDR3, as DNA: TGTGCCAGCAGCGCGGGGGTAGAAGAGACCCAGTACTTC. Its protein product is CASSAGVEETQYF.

This sequence joins TRBV10-3 and TRBJ1-5, with a weak D call TRBD1 (5 bases). CDR1 ENHRY and CDR2 SYGVKD come from the germline V gene. This CDR3 is 15 amino acids long. Trimming pared 3 bases from V and 7 bases from J, leaving 16 bases between. The chain's CDR3 is CAISDKSQGGQPQHF. For the CDR3, the DNA is TGTGCCATCAGTGATAAAAGCCAGGGAGGACAGCCCCAGCATTTT.

This clonotype has just a few counts. The V call is TRBV12-3 or TRBV12-4, the J call TRBJ2-3, with 8 bases matching TRBD1. The CDR3 length is 14 residues. The ends lost 5 bases at V and 8 bases at J; junction bases unmatched: 9. In DNA, the CDR3 is TGTGCCAGCAGTCTCCAGGGGGCGTTTGGTACGCAGTATTTT. Its translation: CASSLQGAFGTQYF.

The chain combines TRBV7-3 with TRBJ2-1; 7 nucleotides align to TRBD2. This CDR3 has 14 residues. The germline V gene has CDR1 SGHTA and CDR2 FQGTGA. V was clipped by 3 bases and J by 6 bases; unmatched bases: 5. The CDR3 region has the DNA TGTGCCAGCAGCTTGGACGGGGGGATCAATGAGCAGTTCTTC. Translation: CASSLDGGINEQFF.

This clonotype came up a few times. This chain connects TRBV7-2 to TRBJ1-3, with D possibly being TRBD1 (5 bases). The CDR3 sequence is 13 residues long. Between the trimmed V and J ends, which lost 6 bases and 4 bases, there was a span of 10 bases. Germline assignment: CDR1 SGHTA and CDR2 FQGNSA. The DNA for the CDR3 is TGTGCCAGCAGTCCAGGGATGGGAAACACCATATATTTT. As protein: CASSPGMGNTIYF.

This clonotype has only a few counts. One base away lies a much larger clone, so this may be a sequencing read error. The chain links TRBV5-6 to TRBJ1-2, with 7 bases fitting TRBD1. CDR1 is SGHDT, CDR2 YYEEEE, per germline. The CDR3 sequence is 14 residues long. Trimming took 3 bases from V and 12 from J; bases not matched to a gene: 14. The CDR3 loop reads CASSWPRDSVSNTF. In nucleotides, the CDR3 is TGTGCCAGCAGCTGGCCCCGGGACAGTGTGTCAAACACCTTC.

The genes are TRBV10-3 and TRBJ2-7; D assignment may be TRBD1 or TRBD2 (5 bases each). Germline-derived CDR1 and CDR2 are ENHRY and SYGVKD. Between the trimmed V and J ends, which lost 3 bases and 4 bases, there was a span of 16 bases. This CDR3 is built from 15 residues. CDR3 sequence (DNA): TGTGCCATCAGTGATCCCGGGACCCCCCCTTACGAGCAGTACTTC. As protein: CAISDPGTPPYEQYF.